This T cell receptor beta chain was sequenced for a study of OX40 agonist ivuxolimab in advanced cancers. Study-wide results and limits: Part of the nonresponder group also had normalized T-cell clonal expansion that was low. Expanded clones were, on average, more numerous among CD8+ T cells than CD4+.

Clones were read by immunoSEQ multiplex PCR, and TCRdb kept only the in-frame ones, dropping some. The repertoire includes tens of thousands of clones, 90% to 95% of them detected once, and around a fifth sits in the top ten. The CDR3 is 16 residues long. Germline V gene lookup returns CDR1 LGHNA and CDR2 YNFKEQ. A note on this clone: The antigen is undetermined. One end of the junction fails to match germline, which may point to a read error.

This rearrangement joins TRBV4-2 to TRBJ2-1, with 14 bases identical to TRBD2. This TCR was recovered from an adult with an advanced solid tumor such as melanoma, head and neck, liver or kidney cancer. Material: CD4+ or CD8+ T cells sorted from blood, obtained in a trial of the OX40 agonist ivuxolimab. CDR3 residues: CASSTGAATSGRGRVF. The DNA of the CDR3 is TGTGCCAGCAGCACAGGGGCCGCGACTAGCGGGAGGGGGAGGGTCTTC.